This note documents a single T cell receptor (beta chain) sequence. Its cognate antigen has yet to be identified. No much larger clone exists at a distance of one base, and base qualities are not known. The sample's time point label, in plain terms: baseline before first vaccination. Vaccinee samples were obtained from the UK trials COV001 and COV002, which included a single-blind randomized controlled phase 2/3 trial of AZD1222 (ChAdOx1 nCoV-19) in healthy adults. Trial participant PBMC samples were collected at day 0 and day 28 after the second dose for TCRbeta chain sequencing. The CDR3 regions of human TCRbeta chains were analyzed by immunosequencing. In the authors' own workflow: Repertoire TCRs were matched against a reference library of SARS-CoV-2-specific TCRs generated with the MIRA antigen-specificity platform. Breadth meant the fraction of unique TCRs that were SARS-CoV-2-associated, whereas depth meant the fraction of total T cells that were SARS-CoV-2-associated. Using the MIRA data, each spike-specific TCR was assigned both to the spike region to which the TCR was reactive and to a CD4 or CD8 class. Log10-transformed breadth and depth values were compared by one-way ANOVA with Sidak's multiple comparisons tests. The table comes from immuneACCESS by way of TCRdb, which keeps in-frame sequences with V and J called. Part of the clones is missing from these tables; in studies checked, under half for an unresolved V gene and the rest for unknown reasons. V, J and clone size are taken as reported in that table, and D and trimming were inferred from the DNA itself. The sample yields more than 100,000 clones; roughly 87% were counted once. The ten largest clonotypes hold around 9.4% of the sample.

The data were taken from a study of T cell responses to AZD1222 COVID-19 vaccine (dated by TCRdb to 2020 to 2022). For the study in its entirety: AZD1222 recipients whose second dose came at about 4 weeks and those whose second dose came at about 12 weeks were combined into one group, since spike-specific TCR depth and breadth did not differ between the two schedules. A total of approximately 230 trial participants underwent TCR sequencing, of whom some 210 received two doses of AZD1222 and about 25 received two doses of the MenACWY control vaccine. Trial participants were enrolled by age into 18-55, 56-69 and 70-plus year subgroups, with roughly 160, 29 and 62 TCR-sequenced participants respectively. Results the study describes overall, beyond this receptor: The vaccine-associated CD4 TCRs covered the entire spike protein, and the dominant responses fell in regions 160-218 and 743-854. Reportedly, close to half of the unique spike-specific TCRs recognized epitopes lying outside the regions that are mutated in the B.1.351 and B.1.1.7 variants. Only a handful of AZD1222 recipients were SARS-CoV-2 seropositive at baseline, limiting conclusions about previously exposed vaccinees. Because no samples from the day 14 peak response were available, repertoires could be characterized only after the peak T cell response. Participants were mostly white British, with more females than males. The authors suggested clonal diversity may have been underestimated. Spike-specific TCR breadth and depth rose significantly after two AZD1222 doses compared with day 0 and with MenACWY recipients. In the small 56-69-year group, the increase in depth fell short of significance, most likely because of low power.

According to the germline V gene, CDR1 reads SGHTA and CDR2 reads FQGNSA. Spanning cysteine to phenylalanine, the CDR3 consists of 14 amino acids. Just the 42-base CDR3 DNA is kept, in frame starting at base 1. V drops 2 bases and J drops 5 bases, leaving 13 bases in between. Sequencing was performed on peripheral blood, taken on day 0 of AZD1222 vaccination. The TCR was taken from an adult in good health. Recombination connected TRBV7-2 to TRBJ2-7; the D segment is perhaps TRBD1 or TRBD2, each sharing 6 matched bases. The base sequence is TGTGCCAGCAGCTTAAGGGGGGCAATGGACGAGCAGTACTTC. Its amino acids are CASSLRGAMDEQYF.